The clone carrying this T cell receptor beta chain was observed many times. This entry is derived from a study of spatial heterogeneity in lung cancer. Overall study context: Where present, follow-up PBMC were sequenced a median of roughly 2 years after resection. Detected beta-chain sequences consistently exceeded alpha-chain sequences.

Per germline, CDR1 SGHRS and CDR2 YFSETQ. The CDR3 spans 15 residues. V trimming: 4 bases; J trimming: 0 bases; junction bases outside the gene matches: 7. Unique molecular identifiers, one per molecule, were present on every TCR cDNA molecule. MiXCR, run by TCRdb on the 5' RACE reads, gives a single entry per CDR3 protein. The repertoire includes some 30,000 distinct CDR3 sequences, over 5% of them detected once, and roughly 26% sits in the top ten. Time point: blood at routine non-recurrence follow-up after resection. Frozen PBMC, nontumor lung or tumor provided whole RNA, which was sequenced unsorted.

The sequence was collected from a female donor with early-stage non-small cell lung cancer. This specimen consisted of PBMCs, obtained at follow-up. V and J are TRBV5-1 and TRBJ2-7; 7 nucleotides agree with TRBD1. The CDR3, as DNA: TGCGCCAGCAGCCCCGTGACAGGGCCCTCCTACGAGCAGTACTTC. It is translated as CASSPVTGPSYEQYF.